The entry below gives a single T cell receptor beta chain sequence along with its context. This clone was recorded only once. The antigen this receptor binds is unknown. No base quality values were provided; no much bigger clone lies one nucleotide off. This entry is derived from a study of T cell responses to AZD1222 COVID-19 vaccine (dated by TCRdb to about 2021). Background on the whole study: AZD1222 recipients with second doses at about 4 weeks or about 12 weeks were pooled, because spike-specific TCR depth and breadth did not differ between schedules. A total of around 240 trial participants underwent TCR sequencing, of whom about 200 received two doses of AZD1222 and 26 received two doses of the MenACWY control vaccine. Trial participants were enrolled into age subgroups of 18-55, 56-69 and 70-plus years, which contained 148, 28 and 57 TCR-sequenced participants, respectively.

Sequences SGHTA (CDR1) and FQGNSA (CDR2) are obtained from the germline V gene. The CDR3, cysteine through phenylalanine, is 15 amino acids long. The entry retains the CDR3 DNA only, 45 bases that are in frame from base 1. Between the V and J ends, shortened by 7 bases and 3 bases respectively, the junction contains 13 bases. The CDR3 regions of human TCRbeta chains were analyzed by immunosequencing. The source study handled its data this way. TCRs in the repertoires were compared against a reference library of SARS-CoV-2-specific TCRs that had been generated with the MIRA antigen-specificity platform. Breadth was defined as the fraction of unique TCRs that were SARS-CoV-2-associated, and depth was defined as the fraction of total T cells that were SARS-CoV-2-associated. Using the MIRA data, each spike-specific TCR was mapped to the spike region that the TCR reacts to and placed in a CD4 or CD8 class. Log10-transformed breadth and depth values were compared by one-way ANOVA with Sidak's multiple comparisons tests. TCRdb retrieved this table from immuneACCESS and kept in-frame rearrangements only. Not all clones are present; in checked studies, unresolved V genes account for under half, and no reason is known for the remainder. V and J calls plus clone size are reproduced from that table; the DNA served to infer D and trimming. This sample lists 100,000 to 150,000 clones; roughly 86% were detected once. The ten largest clones take up more than 9% of the sample.

The intended sense of this specimen's time point label: baseline before first vaccination. Vaccinee samples were obtained from the UK trials COV001 and COV002, which included a single-blind randomized controlled phase 2/3 trial of AZD1222 (ChAdOx1 nCoV-19) in healthy adults. Trial participant PBMC samples were collected at day 0 and day 28 after the second dose for TCRbeta chain sequencing. What the research found in general, with its limitations: In the small 56-69-year group, the increase in depth fell short of significance, most likely because of low power. A significant rise in spike-specific TCR breadth and depth was observed after two AZD1222 doses relative to day 0 and relative to MenACWY recipients. Conclusions about previously exposed vaccinees are limited because only five to seven AZD1222 recipients were SARS-CoV-2 seropositive at baseline. Most participants were white British and females outnumbered males, and the authors suggested that clonal diversity may have been underestimated. Because no day 14 peak-response samples were available, the repertoires could be characterized only after the peak T cell response. Reportedly, close to half of the unique spike-specific TCRs recognized epitopes lying outside the regions that are mutated in the B.1.351 and B.1.1.7 variants. Vaccine-associated CD4 TCRs spanned the whole spike protein, with dominant responses in regions 160-218 and 743-854.

The rearrangement combines TRBV7-2 with TRBJ1-6; the D segment could be TRBD1, given 5 matching bases. The sample was peripheral blood, taken on day 0 of AZD1222 vaccination. The source is an adult in good health. For the CDR3, the sequence is CASNPTGGYNSPLHF. The sequenced DNA: TGTGCCAGCAACCCAACGGGGGGCTATAATTCACCCCTCCACTTT.